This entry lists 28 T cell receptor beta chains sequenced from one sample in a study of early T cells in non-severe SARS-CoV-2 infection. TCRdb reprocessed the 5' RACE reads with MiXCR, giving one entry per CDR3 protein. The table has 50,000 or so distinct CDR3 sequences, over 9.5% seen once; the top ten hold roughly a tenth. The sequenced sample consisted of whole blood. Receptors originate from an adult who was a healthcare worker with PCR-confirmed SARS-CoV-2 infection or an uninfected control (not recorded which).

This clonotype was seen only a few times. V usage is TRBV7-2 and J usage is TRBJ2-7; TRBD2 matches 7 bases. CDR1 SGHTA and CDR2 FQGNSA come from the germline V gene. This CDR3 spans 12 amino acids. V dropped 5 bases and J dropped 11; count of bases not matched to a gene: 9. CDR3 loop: CASSEYGTTKYF. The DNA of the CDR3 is TGTGCCAGCAGCGAATACGGGACTACCAAGTACTTC.

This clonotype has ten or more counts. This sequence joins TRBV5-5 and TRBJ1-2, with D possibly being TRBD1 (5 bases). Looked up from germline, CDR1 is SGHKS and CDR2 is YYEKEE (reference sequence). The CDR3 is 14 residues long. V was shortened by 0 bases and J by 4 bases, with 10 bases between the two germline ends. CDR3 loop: CASSLAQGAYGYTF. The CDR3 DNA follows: TGTGCCAGCAGCTTGGCCCAGGGAGCCTATGGCTACACCTTC.

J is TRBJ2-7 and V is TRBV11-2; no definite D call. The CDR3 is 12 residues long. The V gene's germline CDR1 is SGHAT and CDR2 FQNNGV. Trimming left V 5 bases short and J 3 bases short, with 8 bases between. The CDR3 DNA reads TGTGCCAGCAGCCTCACGTACTACGAGCAGTACTTC. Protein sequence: CASSLTYYEQYF.

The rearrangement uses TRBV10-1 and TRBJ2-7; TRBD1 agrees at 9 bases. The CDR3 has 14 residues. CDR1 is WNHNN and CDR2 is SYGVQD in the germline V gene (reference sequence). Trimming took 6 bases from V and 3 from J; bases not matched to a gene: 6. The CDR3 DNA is TGCGCCAGCAGCGAAGGGACAGGGAGCTACGAGCAGTACTTC. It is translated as CASSEGTGSYEQYF.

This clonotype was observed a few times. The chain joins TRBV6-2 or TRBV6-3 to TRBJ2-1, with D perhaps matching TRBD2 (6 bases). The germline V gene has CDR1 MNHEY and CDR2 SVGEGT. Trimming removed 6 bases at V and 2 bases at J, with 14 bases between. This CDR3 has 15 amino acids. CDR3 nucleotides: TGTGCCAGCAGGGGTCCCGGGACTGCCTACAATGAGCAGTTCTTC. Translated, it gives CASRGPGTAYNEQFF.

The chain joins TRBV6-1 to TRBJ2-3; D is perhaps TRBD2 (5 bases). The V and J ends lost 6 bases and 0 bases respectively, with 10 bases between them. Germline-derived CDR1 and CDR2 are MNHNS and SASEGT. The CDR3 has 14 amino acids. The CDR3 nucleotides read TGTGCCAGCAGGCGGACTCACAGCACAGATACGCAGTATTTT. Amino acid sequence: CASRRTHSTDTQYF.

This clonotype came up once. In nucleotides, the CDR3 is TGCAGCGGTGTTAGCGGGAACGCCGCGCAGTATTTT. Its protein product is CSGVSGNAAQYF. This chain joins TRBV29-1 and TRBJ2-3, with 8 nucleotides matching TRBD2. CDR1 and CDR2 (germline): SQVTM, ANQGSEA. This CDR3 spans 12 amino acids. The J segment lost 10 bases and the V segment lost 7 bases, leaving 10 bases of the junction unmatched.

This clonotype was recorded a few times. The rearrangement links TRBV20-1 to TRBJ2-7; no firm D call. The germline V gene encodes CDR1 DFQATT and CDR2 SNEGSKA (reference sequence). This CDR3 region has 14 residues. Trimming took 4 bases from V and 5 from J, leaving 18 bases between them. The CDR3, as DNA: TGCAGTGCTAACCGACAACGAGCTACGGACGAGCAGTACTTC. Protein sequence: CSANRQRATDEQYF.

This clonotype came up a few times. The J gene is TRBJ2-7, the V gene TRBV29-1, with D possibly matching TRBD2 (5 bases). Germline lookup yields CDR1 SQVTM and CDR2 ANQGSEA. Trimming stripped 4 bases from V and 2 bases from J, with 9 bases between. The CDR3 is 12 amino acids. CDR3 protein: CSVAGGPYEQYF. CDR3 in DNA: TGCAGCGTTGCAGGCGGGCCCTACGAGCAGTACTTC.

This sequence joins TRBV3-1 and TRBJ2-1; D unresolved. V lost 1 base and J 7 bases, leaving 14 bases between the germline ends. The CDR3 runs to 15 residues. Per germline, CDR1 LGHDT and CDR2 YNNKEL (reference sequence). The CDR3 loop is CASSQALDGRNEQFF. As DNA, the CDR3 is TGTGCCAGCAGCCAAGCCTTGGACGGACGAAATGAGCAGTTCTTC.

The CDR3 loop is CAISTPTGFEQYF. CDR3 nucleotide sequence: TGTGCCATCAGTACCCCGACAGGGTTCGAGCAGTACTTC. This chain joins TRBV10-3 and TRBJ2-7; TRBD1 matches at 7 bases. The germline V gene has CDR1 ENHRY and CDR2 SYGVKD. CDR3 length: 13 residues. J was trimmed by 6 bases and V by 5 bases; bases with no gene match: 7.

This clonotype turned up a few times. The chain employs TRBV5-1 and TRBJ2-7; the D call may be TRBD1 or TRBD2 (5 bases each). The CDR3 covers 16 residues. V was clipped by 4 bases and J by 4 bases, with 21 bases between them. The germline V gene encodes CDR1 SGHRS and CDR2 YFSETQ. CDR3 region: CASSTRTGRTGYEQYF. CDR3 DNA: TGCGCCAGCAGCACTCGGACGGGACGGACGGGGTACGAGCAGTACTTC.

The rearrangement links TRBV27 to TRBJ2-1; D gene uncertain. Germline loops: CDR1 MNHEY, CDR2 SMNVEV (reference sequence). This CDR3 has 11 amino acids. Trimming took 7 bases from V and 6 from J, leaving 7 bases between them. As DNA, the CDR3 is TGTGCCAGCACATACGGCAATGAGCAGTTCTTC. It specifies CASTYGNEQFF.

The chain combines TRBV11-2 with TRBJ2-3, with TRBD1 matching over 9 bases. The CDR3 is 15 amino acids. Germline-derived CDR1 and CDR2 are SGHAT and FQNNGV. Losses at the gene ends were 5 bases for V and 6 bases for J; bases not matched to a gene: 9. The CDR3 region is CASSIGDRVGDTQYF. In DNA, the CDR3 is TGTGCCAGCAGCATTGGGGACAGGGTAGGCGATACGCAGTATTTT.

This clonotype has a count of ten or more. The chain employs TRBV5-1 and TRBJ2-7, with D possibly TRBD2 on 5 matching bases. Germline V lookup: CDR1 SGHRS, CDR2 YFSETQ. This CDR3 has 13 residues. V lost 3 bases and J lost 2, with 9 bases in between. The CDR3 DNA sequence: TGCGCCAGCAGCTCGGGATTTACCTACGAGCAGTACTTC. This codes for CASSSGFTYEQYF.

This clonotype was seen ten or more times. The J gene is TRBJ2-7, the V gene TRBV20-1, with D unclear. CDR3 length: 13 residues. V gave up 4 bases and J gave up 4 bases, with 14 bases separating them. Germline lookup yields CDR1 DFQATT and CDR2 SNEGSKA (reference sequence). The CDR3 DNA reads TGCAGTGCTATGCCTTTGAGCGCTTACGAGCAGTACTTC. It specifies CSAMPLSAYEQYF.

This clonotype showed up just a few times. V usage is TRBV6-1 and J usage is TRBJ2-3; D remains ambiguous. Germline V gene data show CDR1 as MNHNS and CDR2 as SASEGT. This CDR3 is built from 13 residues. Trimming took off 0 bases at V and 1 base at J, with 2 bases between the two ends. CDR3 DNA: TGTGCCAGCAGTGAAGCGGGCACAGATACGCAGTATTTT. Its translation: CASSEAGTDTQYF.

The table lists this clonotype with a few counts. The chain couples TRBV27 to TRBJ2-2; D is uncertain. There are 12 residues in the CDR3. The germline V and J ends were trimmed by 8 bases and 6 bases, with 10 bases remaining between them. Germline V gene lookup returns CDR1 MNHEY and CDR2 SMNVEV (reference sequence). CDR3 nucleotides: TGTGCCAGCGGCGGCGCGCCCGGGGAGCTGTTTTTT. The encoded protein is CASGGAPGELFF.

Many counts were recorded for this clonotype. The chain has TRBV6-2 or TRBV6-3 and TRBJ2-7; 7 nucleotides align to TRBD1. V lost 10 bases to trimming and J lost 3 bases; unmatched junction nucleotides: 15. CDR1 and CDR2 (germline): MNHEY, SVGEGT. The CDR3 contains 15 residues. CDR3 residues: CATKEPGQPFYEQYF. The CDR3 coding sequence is TGTGCCACCAAAGAACCGGGACAGCCCTTCTACGAGCAGTACTTC.

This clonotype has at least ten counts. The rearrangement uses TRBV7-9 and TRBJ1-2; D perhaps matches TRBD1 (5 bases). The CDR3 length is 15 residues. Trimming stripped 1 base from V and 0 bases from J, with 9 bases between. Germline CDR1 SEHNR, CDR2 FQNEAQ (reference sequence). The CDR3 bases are TGTGCCAGCAGCTTAGAGGGCAGGGCTAACTATGGCTACACCTTC. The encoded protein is CASSLEGRANYGYTF. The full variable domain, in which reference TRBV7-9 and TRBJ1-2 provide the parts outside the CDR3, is DTGVSQNPRHKITKRGQNVTFRCDPISEHNRLYWYRQTLGQGPEFLTYFQNEAQLEKSRLLSDRFSAERPKGSFSTLEIQRTEQGDSAMYLCASSLEGRANYGYTFGSGTRLTVV.

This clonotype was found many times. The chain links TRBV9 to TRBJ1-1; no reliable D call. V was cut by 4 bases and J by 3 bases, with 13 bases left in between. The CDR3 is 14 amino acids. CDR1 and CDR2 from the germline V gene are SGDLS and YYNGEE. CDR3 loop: CASSTQFGDTEAFF. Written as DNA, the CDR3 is TGTGCCAGCAGCACCCAGTTCGGTGACACTGAAGCTTTCTTT.

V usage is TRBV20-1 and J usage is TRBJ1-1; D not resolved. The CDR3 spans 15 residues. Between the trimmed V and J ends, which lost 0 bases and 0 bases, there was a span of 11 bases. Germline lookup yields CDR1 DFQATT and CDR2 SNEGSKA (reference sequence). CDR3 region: CSARDSPPMNTEAFF. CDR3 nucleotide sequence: TGCAGTGCTAGAGATTCGCCACCAATGAACACTGAAGCTTTCTTT.

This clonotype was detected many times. CDR3 in amino acids: CASSLATGPDTQYF. The CDR3 nucleotides are TGTGCCAGCAGCTTGGCCACGGGGCCAGATACGCAGTATTTT. The chain uses TRBV7-8 and TRBJ2-3; D may be TRBD1 or TRBD2 (5 bases each). The V gene's germline CDR1 is SGHVS and CDR2 FQNEAQ. CDR3 length equals 14 residues. Trimming removed 3 bases from V and 4 bases from J, with 11 bases in between.

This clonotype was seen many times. The CDR3 sequence: CASSLVSPGTDTQYF. Here the CDR3 DNA reads TGTGCCAGCAGTTTAGTCAGCCCGGGTACGGATACGCAGTATTTT. The chain carries TRBV28 and TRBJ2-3, with D uncertain. Germline CDR1 MDHEN, CDR2 SYDVKM. CDR3 length: 15 residues. V was cut by 2 bases and J by 6 bases, with 15 bases left in between.

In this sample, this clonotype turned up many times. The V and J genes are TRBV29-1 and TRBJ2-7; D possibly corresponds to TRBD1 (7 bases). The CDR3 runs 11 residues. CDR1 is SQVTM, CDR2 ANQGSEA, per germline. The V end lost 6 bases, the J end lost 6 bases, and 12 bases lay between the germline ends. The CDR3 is CSVYRGGEQYF. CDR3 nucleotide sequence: TGCAGCGTATACAGGGGAGGCGAGCAGTACTTC.

The CDR3, as DNA: TGTGCCAGCAGCTTAGAACAGGGGGCTTCACCCCTCCACTTT. It translates to CASSLEQGASPLHF. The chain employs TRBV7-8 and TRBJ1-6; 9 bases map to TRBD1. Per the germline V gene, CDR1 is SGHVS and CDR2 is FQNEAQ. The trim removed 1 base at V and 9 bases at J, leaving 1 base unmatched. The CDR3 sequence is 14 residues long.

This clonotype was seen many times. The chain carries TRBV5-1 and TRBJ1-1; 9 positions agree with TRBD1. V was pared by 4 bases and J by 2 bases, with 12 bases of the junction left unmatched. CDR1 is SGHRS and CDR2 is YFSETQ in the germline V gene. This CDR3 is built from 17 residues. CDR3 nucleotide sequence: TGCGCCAGCAGCCCTGGGGGGACAGGGACTTCTAACACTGAAGCTTTCTTT. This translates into CASSPGGTGTSNTEAFF.

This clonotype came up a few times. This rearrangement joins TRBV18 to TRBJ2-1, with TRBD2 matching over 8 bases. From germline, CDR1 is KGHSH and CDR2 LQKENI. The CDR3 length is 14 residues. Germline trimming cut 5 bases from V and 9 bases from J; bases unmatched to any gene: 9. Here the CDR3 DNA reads TGTGCCAGCTCAAAGGACAGCGGGAGTCTTGAGCAGTTCTTC. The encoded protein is CASSKDSGSLEQFF.